This section outlines one T cell receptor beta chain sequence together with its context. The data were taken from a study of T cell clonotyping in hematopoietic cell transplantation. The assay was immunoSEQ multiplex PCR, and TCRdb's table has in-frame clones only and misses some. The table lists around 9,000 clones, almost 80% of them singletons, with approximately 48% in the top ten. The length of the CDR3 is 14 residues. With 6 bases clipped from V and 6 bases from J, the junction kept 8 bases outside the gene matches. Looked up from germline, CDR1 is MNHEY and CDR2 is SVGAGI. The chain recombines TRBV6-5 with TRBJ1-5, with 7 nucleotides matching TRBD1. The source material was peripheral blood mononuclear cells, sampled 180 days after allogeneic stem cell transplant. The receptor was isolated from a female patient in her forties or fifties who had an allogeneic stem cell transplant from a related donor, so the T cells may come from the graft donor. Some clones in this sample may be carry-over from other donors' samples. In DNA form, the CDR3 reads TGTGCCAGCAGCCAGGACAGGCAGGGTCAGCCCCAGCATTTT. It yields the protein CASSQDRQGQPQHF.